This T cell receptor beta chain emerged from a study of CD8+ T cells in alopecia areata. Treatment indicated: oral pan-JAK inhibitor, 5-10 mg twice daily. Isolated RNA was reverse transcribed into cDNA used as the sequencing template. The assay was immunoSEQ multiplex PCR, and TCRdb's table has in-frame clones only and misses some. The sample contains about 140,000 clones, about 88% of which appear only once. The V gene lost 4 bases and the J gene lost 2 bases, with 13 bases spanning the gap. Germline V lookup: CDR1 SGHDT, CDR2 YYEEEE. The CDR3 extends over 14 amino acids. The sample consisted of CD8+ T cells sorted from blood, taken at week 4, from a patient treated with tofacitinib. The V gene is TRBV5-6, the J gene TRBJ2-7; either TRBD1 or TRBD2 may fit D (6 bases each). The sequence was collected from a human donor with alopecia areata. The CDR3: CASSGSRGAYEQYF. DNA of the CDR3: TGTGCCAGCAGCGGTTCGAGGGGGGCCTACGAGCAGTACTTC.